This T cell receptor beta chain emerged from a study of blood T cell repertoires in COVID-19. Trimming removed 4 bases from V and 8 bases from J, with 14 bases in between. Per germline, CDR1 KGHSH and CDR2 LQKENI. This CDR3 is 13 amino acids long. Only in-frame clones appear in the TCRdb table, and some are missing; sequencing was by immunoSEQ multiplex PCR. The sample holds around 160,000 clones, about nine tenths seen once. The sequencing input was peripheral blood. The V gene is TRBV18, the J gene TRBJ1-1, with D uncertain. The clonotype comes from a human donor in a cohort sampled during active COVID-19. The CDR3 DNA sequence: TGTGCCAGCTCACAAGAGGTCTCATACGAAGCTTTCTTT. This encodes CASSQEVSYEAFF.